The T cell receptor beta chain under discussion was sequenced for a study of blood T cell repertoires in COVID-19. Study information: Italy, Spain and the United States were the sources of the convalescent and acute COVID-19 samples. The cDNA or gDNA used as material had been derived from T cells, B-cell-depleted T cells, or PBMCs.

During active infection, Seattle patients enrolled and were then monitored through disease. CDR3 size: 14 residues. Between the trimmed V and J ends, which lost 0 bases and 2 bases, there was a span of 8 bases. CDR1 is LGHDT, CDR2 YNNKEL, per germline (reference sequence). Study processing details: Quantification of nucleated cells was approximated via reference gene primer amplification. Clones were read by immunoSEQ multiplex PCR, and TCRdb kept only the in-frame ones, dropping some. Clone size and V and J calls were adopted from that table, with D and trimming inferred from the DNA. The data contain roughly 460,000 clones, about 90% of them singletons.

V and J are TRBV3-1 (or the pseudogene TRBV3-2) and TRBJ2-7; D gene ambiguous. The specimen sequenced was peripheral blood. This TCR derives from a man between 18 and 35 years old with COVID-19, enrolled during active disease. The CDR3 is CASSQDLTTYEQYF. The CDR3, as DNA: TGTGCCAGCAGCCAAGACCTAACCACCTACGAGCAGTACTTC.